These T cell receptor beta chains were read from a single sample in a study of T cell repertoires in cytomegalovirus infection. TCRdb reprocessed the reads with MiXCR, giving one entry per CDR3 protein. The sample yields 250,000 to 300,000 distinct CDR3 sequences, approximately 9.1% seen once. The sample consisted of PBMCs. The receptors stem from a human donor in good health (CMV status not recorded). Some clones in this sample may be carry-over from other donors' samples. CDR3s include the opening cysteine and the closing phenylalanine or tryptophan. The D gene is left open where the match is weak. Some rows have no size entry. The others give once, few or many, or a class for an expanded clone.

TRBV12-3/TRBV12-4,many,TRBD1,TRBJ1-1,CATILQGALPPRNTEAFF,TGTGCCACCATATTACAGGGGGCACTACCCCCCAGAAACACTGAAGCTTTCTTT
TRBV7-2,many,.,TRBJ1-4,CASSLRPQDKLFF,TGTGCCAGCAGCTTAAGGCCACAGGATAAACTGTTTTTT
TRBV11-2,many,.,TRBJ2-3,CASSSPLQSTQYF,TGTGCCAGCAGCTCCCCTCTTCAGTCTACGCAGTATTTT
TRBV6-5,few,TRBD1,TRBJ1-1,CASSSDREENTEAFF,TGTGCCAGCAGTTCCGACAGGGAGGAAAACACTGAAGCTTTCTTT
TRBV7-8,many,TRBD1,TRBJ2-2,CASSLTGGFGELFF,TGTGCCAGCAGCCTGACAGGGGGCTTCGGGGAGCTGTTTTTT
TRBV2,.,.,TRBJ1-2,CASSAEAGPVGGYTF,TGTGCCAGCAGTGCTGAGGCCGGGCCCGTGGGCGGCTACACCTTC
TRBV7-2,many,TRBD2,TRBJ2-3,CASAGLAGGADTQYF,TGTGCCAGCGCGGGACTAGCGGGAGGGGCAGATACGCAGTATTTT
TRBV15,many,.,TRBJ2-5,CATSGTAIQETQYF,TGTGCCACCAGCGGCACAGCGATCCAAGAGACCCAGTACTTC
TRBV7-2,few,.,TRBJ1-6,CASSLAQYFNSPLHF,TGTGCCAGCAGCTTAGCTCAGTACTTTAATTCACCCCTCCACTTT
TRBV7-3,many,TRBD2,TRBJ2-2,CASSLQGGGPNTGELFF,TGTGCCAGCAGCTTACAGGGCGGGGGGCCGAACACCGGGGAGCTGTTTTTT
TRBV6-2/TRBV6-3,.,TRBD1,TRBJ2-2,CASNDRGRHTGELFF,TGTGCCAGCAACGACAGGGGTCGGCACACCGGGGAGCTGTTTTTT
TRBV7-2,many,.,TRBJ2-3,CASSWGRGQGTDTQYF,TGTGCCAGCAGCTGGGGCCGGGGGCAGGGAACAGATACGCAGTATTTT
TRBV7-2,many,.,TRBJ2-5,CASSLSPPMGAQYF,TGTGCCAGCAGCTTAAGCCCCCCGATGGGGGCCCAGTACTTC
TRBV6-2/TRBV6-3,.,.,TRBJ2-7,CASSLGGGNYEQYF,TGTGCCAGCAGCCTGGGAGGCGGAAACTACGAGCAGTACTTC
TRBV5-1,many,.,TRBJ2-2,CASSPFGGGTGELFF,TGCGCCAGCAGCCCGTTCGGGGGCGGCACCGGGGAGCTGTTTTTT
TRBV20-1,.,.,TRBJ2-7,CSATFRDEQYF,TGCAGTGCTACCTTCAGGGACGAGCAGTACTTC
TRBV28,.,.,TRBJ2-1,CASSVLGGYNEQFF,TGTGCCAGCAGTGTACTAGGCGGATACAATGAGCAGTTCTTC
TRBV6-2/TRBV6-3,.,.,TRBJ2-5,CASAGNQETQYF,TGTGCCAGCGCGGGGAACCAAGAGACCCAGTACTTC
TRBV20-1,.,TRBD2,TRBJ2-1,CSARDPATSGYNEQFF,TGCAGTGCTAGAGATCCTGCGACTAGCGGGTACAATGAGCAGTTCTTC
TRBV6-5,many,.,TRBJ2-7,CASSYSTASYEQYF,TGTGCCAGCAGTTACTCGACAGCGTCCTACGAGCAGTACTTC
TRBV6-2/TRBV6-3,many,.,TRBJ1-1,CASSPNLQGGTEAFF,TGTGCCAGCAGCCCTAATCTACAGGGAGGTACTGAAGCTTTCTTT
TRBV7-2,many,.,TRBJ2-7,CASSLDHEQYF,TGTGCCAGCAGCTTAGATCACGAGCAGTACTTC
TRBV7-2,many,.,TRBJ1-1,CASNRGRRTEAFF,TGTGCCAGCAACCGGGGGCGCCGGACTGAAGCTTTCTTT
TRBV28,many,TRBD2,TRBJ2-1,CASTPLAGGPYEQFF,TGTGCCAGCACTCCACTAGCGGGAGGGCCTTATGAGCAGTTCTTC
TRBV20-1,.,TRBD1,TRBJ1-3,CSARTNRGRFGNTIYF,TGCAGTGCCAGAACAAACAGGGGGCGCTTTGGAAACACCATATATTTT
TRBV29-1,many,.,TRBJ2-5,CSAGGSGETQYF,TGCAGCGCTGGAGGTTCTGGAGAGACCCAGTACTTC
TRBV28,.,TRBD1,TRBJ2-7,CASSLSPTSMGQVYYEQYF,TGTGCCAGCAGTTTATCCCCTACCTCCATGGGACAGGTGTACTACGAGCAGTACTTC
TRBV12-3/TRBV12-4,many,TRBD1,TRBJ1-2,CASSPYGQGDYGYTF,TGTGCCAGCAGCCCATACGGACAGGGAGACTATGGCTACACCTTC
TRBV14,.,.,TRBJ2-1,CASSPSLTNEQFF,TGTGCCAGCAGCCCCAGTCTTACCAATGAGCAGTTCTTC
TRBV7-9,many,TRBD1,TRBJ1-1,CASSLTGGAGNTEAFF,TGTGCCAGCAGCTTAACAGGGGGCGCCGGGAACACTGAAGCTTTCTTT
TRBV25-1,.,.,TRBJ1-4,CASSELGQVNEKLFF,TGTGCCAGCAGTGAATTGGGCCAGGTGAATGAAAAACTGTTTTTT
TRBV4-3,.,.,TRBJ2-5,CASSQTTGLETQYF,TGCGCCAGCAGCCAAACCACAGGGCTGGAGACCCAGTACTTC
TRBV7-2,many,.,TRBJ2-7,CASSEGWQGNEQYF,TGTGCCAGCAGCGAGGGGTGGCAGGGGAACGAGCAGTACTTC
TRBV29-1,.,TRBD1,TRBJ2-2,CSVEVRQGAGELFF,TGCAGCGTTGAAGTTAGACAGGGGGCCGGGGAGCTGTTTTTT